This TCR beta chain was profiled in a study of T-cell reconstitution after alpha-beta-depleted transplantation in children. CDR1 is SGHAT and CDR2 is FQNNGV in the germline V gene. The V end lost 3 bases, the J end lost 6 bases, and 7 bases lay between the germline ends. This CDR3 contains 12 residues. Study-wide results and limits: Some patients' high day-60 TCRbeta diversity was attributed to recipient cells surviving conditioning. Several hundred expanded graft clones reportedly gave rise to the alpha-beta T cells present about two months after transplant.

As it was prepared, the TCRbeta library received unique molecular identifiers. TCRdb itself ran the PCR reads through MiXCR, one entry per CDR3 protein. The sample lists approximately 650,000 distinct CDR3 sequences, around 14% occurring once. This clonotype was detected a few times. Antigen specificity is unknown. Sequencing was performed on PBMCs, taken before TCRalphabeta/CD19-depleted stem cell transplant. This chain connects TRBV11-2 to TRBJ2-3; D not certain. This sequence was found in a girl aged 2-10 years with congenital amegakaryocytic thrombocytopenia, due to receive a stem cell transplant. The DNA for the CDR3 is TGTGCCAGCAGCTTTGTCTCGGATACGCAGTATTTT. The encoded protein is CASSFVSDTQYF.